This record concerns one T cell receptor beta chain sequence. Its target is unknown. TCRdb reprocessed the 5' RACE reads via MiXCR and lists one record per CDR3 protein. Of 1.5 million to 2 million distinct CDR3 sequences in the sample, more than 30% were seen once. This sample was included in a study of identical twins. Germline V gene sequence: CDR1 DFQATT, CDR2 SNEGSKA (reference sequence). Trimming removed 2 bases from V and 4 bases from J, with 11 bases in between. This CDR3 contains 14 residues. Study conclusions and caveats: While abundant cord blood beta clonotypes carried fewer insertions, memory repertoires showed no such pattern. With monozygotic twins, out-of-frame TCR alpha sharing exceeded what models estimated. Those out-of-frame alpha sequences shared by twins showed an excess of low generation probability.

The TCR comes from a newborn girl in good health. What was sequenced was cord blood. J is TRBJ1-4 and V is TRBV20-1, with unresolved D. The CDR3 sequence: CSARPEVFNEKLFF. In DNA form, the CDR3 reads TGCAGTGCTAGACCCGAAGTATTTAATGAAAAACTGTTTTTT.